This TCR beta chain was identified during a study of vaccination effects on CD4 cells after COVID-19. The V end was cut by 3 bases, the J end by 5 bases, with 18 bases between. Germline V CDR1 and CDR2: KGHDR, SFDVKD. This CDR3 has 16 residues. Comment on this clone: Its antigen is currently unknown.

Findings and limits, study-wide: Late post-vaccination, clones induced by infection and those induced by vaccine underwent marked clonal contraction.

Clones were read by immunoSEQ multiplex PCR, and TCRdb kept only the in-frame ones, dropping some. The sample has 75,000 or so clones; roughly 73% are singletons. ViraFEST expansion of antigen-specific CD4+ T cells with viral peptide pools preceded sequencing. Having been cultured for approximately ten days, the cells underwent CD4+ T cell isolation. Vaccination of participants consisted of two doses of either the BNT162b2 or mRNA-1273 vaccine. The source material was CD4+ T cells from PBMCs cultured with HCoV-OC43 spike peptides, sampled after COVID-19 vaccination. The subset here: HCoV-OC43 spike overlapping peptide pool stimulation. This clonotype originated in a human donor who received a COVID-19 vaccine. The V and J genes are TRBV24-1 and TRBJ2-5; D possibly uses TRBD1 or TRBD2 (5 bases each). CDR3 in DNA: TGTGCCACCAGTGATGCCCGGTTTCCGGGGACGGAGACCCAGTACTTC. Encoded protein: CATSDARFPGTETQYF.